Listed below are T cell receptor beta chains from one sample, sequenced in a study of cytomegalovirus exposure and HLA in healthy donors. Libraries were prepared by immunoSEQ multiplex PCR; TCRdb keeps only in-frame clonotypes and omits some of them. The repertoire includes 130,000 or so clones, roughly 70% of them detected once, and approximately 4% sits in the top ten. Sequences were obtained from PBMCs. The receptors come from a man younger than 30 in good health and CMV-seropositive. Each CDR3 is given with its conserved first and last residue. The D gene is left open where the match is weak. Clone sizes are given selectively: once, few, many, or a class where the clone is expanded.

D: NA; J: TRBJ1-5; V: TRBV19; size: NA; DNA: TGTGCCAGTAGTGGGGGGTCCGTAATCAAGCCCCAGCATTTT; CDR3: CASSGGSVIKPQHF
D: NA; J: TRBJ2-7; V: TRBV15; size: few; DNA: TGTGCCACCAGCAGAGATAGGATAGGAGACGAGCAGTACTTC; CDR3: CATSRDRIGDEQYF
D: NA; J: TRBJ2-2; V: TRBV28; size: NA; DNA: TGTGCCGGGGGGAGGACCTACACCGGGGAGCTGTTTTTT; CDR3: CAGGRTYTGELFF
D: TRBD2; J: TRBJ2-5; V: TRBV5-4; size: NA; DNA: TGTGCCAGCACACGCGCCGGGGGGAGCCAAGAGACCCAGTACTTC; CDR3: CASTRAGGSQETQYF
D: NA; J: TRBJ1-5; V: TRBV19; size: once; DNA: TGTGCCAGTACCAGGGGCGATCAGCCCCAGCATTTT; CDR3: CASTRGDQPQHF
D: TRBD1; J: TRBJ1-2; V: TRBV27; size: few; DNA: TGTGCCAGCAGTGCCGGGACAGGCGTCTATGGCTACACCTTC; CDR3: CASSAGTGVYGYTF
D: TRBD1; J: TRBJ2-1; V: TRBV29-1; size: NA; DNA: TGCAGCGTGAGAGGGGGCGTCTTTGACAATGAGCAGTTCTTC; CDR3: CSVRGGVFDNEQFF
D: TRBD1; J: TRBJ1-4; V: TRBV2; size: NA; DNA: TGTGCCAGCAGTGAAGCGCTTCGAAGCAGGGGGTATGAAAAACTGTTTTTT; CDR3: CASSEALRSRGYEKLFF
D: TRBD2; J: TRBJ2-7; V: TRBV6-5; size: NA; DNA: TGTGCCAGCAGCCCCGGACTAGCGGCGTACTACGAGCAGTACTTC; CDR3: CASSPGLAAYYEQYF
D: TRBD2; J: TRBJ2-5; V: TRBV2; size: few; DNA: TGTGCCAGCAGCGCGGGACTAGCGGGAGTCGGGACCCAGTACTTC; CDR3: CASSAGLAGVGTQYF
D: TRBD2; J: TRBJ2-2; V: TRBV9; size: few; DNA: TGTGCCAGCAGCGTAGTTCGAGCGGGAGGAGCCGGGGAGCTGTTTTTT; CDR3: CASSVVRAGGAGELFF
D: NA; J: TRBJ1-2; V: TRBV27; size: NA; DNA: TGTGCCAGCGGCAGATGGAGCGGCTACACCTTC; CDR3: CASGRWSGYTF
D: TRBD2; J: TRBJ2-7; V: TRBV7-9; size: NA; DNA: TGTGCCAGCAGCTCATTGCGGGCTAGCGGGGTCTACGAGCAGTACTTC; CDR3: CASSSLRASGVYEQYF
D: NA; J: TRBJ1-2; V: TRBV15; size: NA; DNA: TGTGCCGCCTCTGGGCCTAACTATGGCTACACCTTC; CDR3: CAASGPNYGYTF
D: TRBD1; J: TRBJ1-1; V: TRBV11-2; size: NA; DNA: TGTGCCACTGAGAACAGGGGGCTTGCTTTCTTT; CDR3: CATENRGLAFF
D: NA; J: TRBJ1-2; V: TRBV2; size: NA; DNA: TGTGCCAGCAGTGACAGATATGGCTACACCTTC; CDR3: CASSDRYGYTF
D: NA; J: TRBJ2-3; V: TRBV30; size: NA; DNA: TGTGCCTGGAGTCCCACCTTATACGGGACGCAGTATTTT; CDR3: CAWSPTLYGTQYF
D: NA; J: TRBJ2-5; V: TRBV27; size: NA; DNA: TGTGCCAGCAGTTTAGGGCCGGCAGGGACCCAGTACTTC; CDR3: CASSLGPAGTQYF
D: NA; J: TRBJ1-1; V: TRBV12-5; size: NA; DNA: TGTGCTAGTGGCCCAACAGTGAACACTGAAGCTTTCTTT; CDR3: CASGPTVNTEAFF
D: NA; J: TRBJ2-5; V: TRBV7-9; size: NA; DNA: TGTGCCAGCGAGGTGCAAGAGACCCAGTACTTC; CDR3: CASEVQETQYF
D: TRBD1; J: TRBJ2-2; V: TRBV29-1; size: NA; DNA: TGCAGCGCGGGACAGGGGTACACCGGGGAGCTGTTTTTT; CDR3: CSAGQGYTGELFF
D: TRBD2; J: TRBJ2-5; V: TRBV5-1; size: NA; DNA: TGCGCCAGCAGCCTGACTAGCGGGGAGCAAGAGACCCAGTACTTC; CDR3: CASSLTSGEQETQYF
D: TRBD2; J: TRBJ2-3; V: TRBV2; size: NA; DNA: TGTGCCAGCAGTCCAGAACTAGCGGGAGGGCCTCTCGGAACAGATACGCAGTATTTT; CDR3: CASSPELAGGPLGTDTQYF
D: NA; J: TRBJ2-1; V: TRBV6-6; size: NA; DNA: TGTGCCAGCAGCAGAACAGGCAATGAGCAGTTCTTC; CDR3: CASSRTGNEQFF
D: TRBD2; J: TRBJ2-1; V: TRBV7-2; size: NA; DNA: TGTGCCAGCAGCTTAGCTTCCCCCTTTGGTTGGCGGGAGACAGACAATGAGCAGTTCTTC; CDR3: CASSLASPFGWRETDNEQFF
D: TRBD1; J: TRBJ2-7; V: TRBV29-1; size: NA; DNA: TGCAGCGTTGCGACAGGGGGCTACGAGCAGTACTTC; CDR3: CSVATGGYEQYF
D: TRBD2; J: TRBJ2-2; V: TRBV13; size: NA; DNA: TGTGCCAGCAGCCCGAGCGGGGTGATTTTTGCCGGGGAGCTGTTTTTT; CDR3: CASSPSGVIFAGELFF
D: TRBD1; J: TRBJ2-1; V: TRBV5-1; size: NA; DNA: TGCGCCAGCAGCTTGGCGGGACAGGGGAATGAGCAGTTCTTC; CDR3: CASSLAGQGNEQFF
D: NA; J: TRBJ1-5; V: TRBV4-1; size: once; DNA: TGCGCCAGCAGCCAACTCGGCGAGGGACAGCCCCAGCATTTT; CDR3: CASSQLGEGQPQHF
D: TRBD1; J: TRBJ1-5; V: TRBV7-9; size: NA; DNA: TGTGCCAGCAGCCCGGACAGGGGAAGCAATCAGCCCCAGCATTTT; CDR3: CASSPDRGSNQPQHF
D: TRBD1; J: TRBJ2-2; V: TRBV6-5; size: NA; DNA: TGTGCCAGCAGTAGACAGGGGGCCTCCGGGGAGCTGTTTTTT; CDR3: CASSRQGASGELFF
D: TRBD1; J: TRBJ2-6; V: TRBV29-1; size: NA; DNA: TGCAGCGTCATTGGACAGGGGGCAACTGGGGCCAACGTCCTGACTTTC; CDR3: CSVIGQGATGANVLTF
D: TRBD2; J: TRBJ2-1; V: TRBV29-1; size: NA; DNA: TGCAGCGTTCCGACTAGCTCGGGAACCTACAATGAGCAGTTCTTC; CDR3: CSVPTSSGTYNEQFF
D: TRBD1; J: TRBJ2-7; V: TRBV18; size: NA; DNA: TGTGCCAGCTCACTGGACAGGAGAGGGGAGCAGTACTTC; CDR3: CASSLDRRGEQYF
D: NA; J: TRBJ2-1; V: TRBV7-8; size: few; DNA: TGTGCCAGCAGCCCGTACAATGAGCAGTTCTTC; CDR3: CASSPYNEQFF
D: NA; J: TRBJ2-7; V: TRBV6-6; size: NA; DNA: TGTGCCGTCCTAGGAGGTAGCTTCTACGAGCAGTACTTC; CDR3: CAVLGGSFYEQYF
D: NA; J: TRBJ1-1; V: TRBV7-9; size: NA; DNA: TGTGCCAGCAGCCTACAGTCGAACACTGAAGCTTTCTTT; CDR3: CASSLQSNTEAFF
D: NA; J: TRBJ1-2; V: TRBV5-6; size: few; DNA: TGTGCCAGCAGCTTCCGGGACATACTTAACTATGGCTACACCTTC; CDR3: CASSFRDILNYGYTF
D: NA; J: TRBJ1-1; V: TRBV25-1; size: NA; DNA: TGTGCCAGCAGTGAATTGAGGGTTGGAGGGACTGAAGCTTTCTTT; CDR3: CASSELRVGGTEAFF
D: NA; J: TRBJ1-1; V: TRBV2; size: NA; DNA: TGTGCCAGCAGTAAACAGAACTTCAACACTGAAGCTTTCTTC; CDR3: CASSKQNFNTEAFF
D: NA; J: TRBJ1-5; V: TRBV6-5; size: NA; DNA: TGTGCCAGCAGTTACGGCGCGGGGGTGGGTAATCAGCCCCAGCATTTT; CDR3: CASSYGAGVGNQPQHF